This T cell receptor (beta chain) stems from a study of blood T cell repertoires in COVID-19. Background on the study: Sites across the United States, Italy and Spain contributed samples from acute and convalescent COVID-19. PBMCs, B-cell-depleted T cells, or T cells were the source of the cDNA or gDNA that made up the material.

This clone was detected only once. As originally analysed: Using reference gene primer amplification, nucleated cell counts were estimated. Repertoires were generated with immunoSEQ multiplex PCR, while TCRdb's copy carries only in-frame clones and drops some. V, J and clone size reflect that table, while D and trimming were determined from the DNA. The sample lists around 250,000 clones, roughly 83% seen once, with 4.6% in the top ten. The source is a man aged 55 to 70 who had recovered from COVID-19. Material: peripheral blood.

The CDR3 nucleotides are TGTGCCAGCAGCGTAGTAGAGAGCACAGATACGCAGTATTTT. As protein: CASSVVESTDTQYF. The rearrangement uses TRBV9 and TRBJ2-3; D remains ambiguous. The CDR3 contains 14 residues. Trimming cost V 0 bases and J 0 bases, with 5 bases left between them. Germline V gene data show CDR1 as SGDLS and CDR2 as YYNGEE. Full variable domain (missing parts from reference TRBV9 and TRBJ2-3): DSGVTQTPKHLITATGQRVTLRCSPRSGDLSVYWYQQSLDQGLQFLIQYYNGEERAKGNILERFSAQQFPDLHSELNLSSLELGDSALYFCASSVVESTDTQYFGPGTRLTVL.